Listed below are T cell receptor beta chains from one sample, sequenced in a study of chemoradiotherapy in HPV16-positive cancers. Only in-frame clones appear in the TCRdb table, and some are missing; sequencing was by immunoSEQ multiplex PCR. The sample lists about 15,000 clones; roughly 79% were seen once. The sample was acquired from a patient who underwent chemoradiotherapy. These receptor sequences come from a human donor with HPV-associated anogenital cancer. CDR3s include the opening cysteine and the closing phenylalanine or tryptophan. Fields, in order: J gene, CDR3 length, clone size, V gene, D gene, CDR3 DNA, CDR3 protein. D genes are given only for firm matches. Only part of the rows carry a size: once, few, many, or a class if the clone is expanded.

J gene: TRBJ2-7
CDR3 length: 16
clone size: .
V gene: TRBV4-1
D gene: .
CDR3 DNA: TGCGCCAGCAGCCAAGAGGAAGCGGCGTCGACCTACGAGCAGTACTTC
CDR3 protein: CASSQEEAASTYEQYF

J gene: TRBJ1-2
CDR3 length: 15
clone size: .
V gene: TRBV15
D gene: .
CDR3 DNA: TGTGCCACCAGCAGAGATCTCGGCATTAACTATGGCTACACCTTC
CDR3 protein: CATSRDLGINYGYTF

J gene: TRBJ1-2
CDR3 length: 13
clone size: .
V gene: TRBV6-6
D gene: .
CDR3 DNA: TGTGCCAGCACCCGGGGACTGAACTATGGCTACACCTTC
CDR3 protein: CASTRGLNYGYTF

J gene: TRBJ1-6
CDR3 length: 14
clone size: .
V gene: TRBV27
D gene: .
CDR3 DNA: TGTGCCAGCAGTTTGGGACCCTATAATTCACCCCTCCACTTT
CDR3 protein: CASSLGPYNSPLHF

J gene: TRBJ2-7
CDR3 length: 13
clone size: .
V gene: TRBV9
D gene: .
CDR3 DNA: TGTGCCAGCACGAGGGGGGCTTACGGCGAGCAGTACTTC
CDR3 protein: CASTRGAYGEQYF

J gene: TRBJ1-1
CDR3 length: 17
clone size: once
V gene: TRBV7-2
D gene: TRBD1
CDR3 DNA: TGTGCCAGCAGCTTAGACAGGGGACCCGGAGATAACACTGAAGCTTTCTTT
CDR3 protein: CASSLDRGPGDNTEAFF

J gene: TRBJ2-7
CDR3 length: 16
clone size: .
V gene: TRBV18
D gene: .
CDR3 DNA: TGTGCCAGCTCACCACTTGCCGTAAGGACATCCTACGAGCAGTACTTC
CDR3 protein: CASSPLAVRTSYEQYF

J gene: TRBJ1-2
CDR3 length: 16
clone size: .
V gene: TRBV18
D gene: TRBD1
CDR3 DNA: TGTGCCAGCTCACCGTTCGACCGGACAGGGGAATATGGCTACACCTTC
CDR3 protein: CASSPFDRTGEYGYTF

J gene: TRBJ2-6
CDR3 length: 15
clone size: .
V gene: TRBV5-4
D gene: .
CDR3 DNA: TGTGCCAGCAGCTTGGGAGGGGCTGGGGCCAACGTCCTGACTTTC
CDR3 protein: CASSLGGAGANVLTF

J gene: TRBJ1-2
CDR3 length: 17
clone size: .
V gene: TRBV9
D gene: TRBD1
CDR3 DNA: TGTGCCAGCAGCGCTCCCGGGACAGGGGCGGTTTACTATGGCTACACCTTC
CDR3 protein: CASSAPGTGAVYYGYTF

J gene: TRBJ1-1
CDR3 length: 13
clone size: .
V gene: TRBV9
D gene: .
CDR3 DNA: TGTGCCAGCAGCGTAGACCTGAACACTGAAGCTTTCTTT
CDR3 protein: CASSVDLNTEAFF

J gene: TRBJ2-7
CDR3 length: 14
clone size: .
V gene: TRBV28
D gene: .
CDR3 DNA: TGTGCCAGCAGCCAAACGGGACGGGCCTACGAGCAGTACTTC
CDR3 protein: CASSQTGRAYEQYF

J gene: TRBJ2-5
CDR3 length: 18
clone size: .
V gene: TRBV5-5
D gene: TRBD2
CDR3 DNA: TGTGCCAGCAGCTTGGAGTGGCTAGCGGGGGGGTACCAAGAGACCCAGTACTTC
CDR3 protein: CASSLEWLAGGYQETQYF

J gene: TRBJ2-1
CDR3 length: 12
clone size: .
V gene: TRBV29-1
D gene: .
CDR3 DNA: TGCAGCGCATGCAGGGTGGGGGATGAGCAGTTCTTC
CDR3 protein: CSACRVGDEQFF

J gene: TRBJ2-7
CDR3 length: 13
clone size: .
V gene: TRBV11-1
D gene: TRBD1
CDR3 DNA: TGTGCCAGCAGCTGGGACAGCTCCTACGAGCAGTACTTC
CDR3 protein: CASSWDSSYEQYF

J gene: TRBJ2-2
CDR3 length: 15
clone size: .
V gene: TRBV19
D gene: .
CDR3 DNA: TGTGCCAGTAGTGTCGGGCGAGGCAACACCGGGGAGCTGTTTTTT
CDR3 protein: CASSVGRGNTGELFF

J gene: TRBJ1-1
CDR3 length: 15
clone size: .
V gene: TRBV7-3
D gene: .
CDR3 DNA: TGTGCCAGCAGCTTATCGGGGGGCGCGGACACTGAAGCTTTCTTT
CDR3 protein: CASSLSGGADTEAFF

J gene: TRBJ1-2
CDR3 length: 16
clone size: .
V gene: TRBV18
D gene: .
CDR3 DNA: TGTGCCAGCTCACCAAGAACTGGAACAGCTAACTATGGCTACACCTTC
CDR3 protein: CASSPRTGTANYGYTF

J gene: TRBJ2-2
CDR3 length: 13
clone size: .
V gene: TRBV4-2
D gene: .
CDR3 DNA: TGTGCCAGCAGCCAAGATTATCACGGGGAGCTGTTTTTT
CDR3 protein: CASSQDYHGELFF

J gene: TRBJ2-7
CDR3 length: 15
clone size: .
V gene: TRBV28
D gene: TRBD1
CDR3 DNA: TGTGCCAGCAGCCCTTACGACAGGGGGATAACGAGGGAGTACTTC
CDR3 protein: CASSPYDRGITREYF

J gene: TRBJ1-1
CDR3 length: 14
clone size: .
V gene: TRBV6-5
D gene: .
CDR3 DNA: TGTGCCAGCAGCTCCCTTGGGGGCCTCACTGAAGCTTTCTTT
CDR3 protein: CASSSLGGLTEAFF

J gene: TRBJ2-1
CDR3 length: 13
clone size: .
V gene: TRBV2
D gene: TRBD2
CDR3 DNA: TGTGCCAGCAAAGAAGGGGAGGGGCCGGGAAAGTTCTTC
CDR3 protein: CASKEGEGPGKFF

J gene: TRBJ2-2
CDR3 length: 15
clone size: .
V gene: TRBV9
D gene: .
CDR3 DNA: TGTGCCAGCAGCGTAGCCTTAATGAACACCGGGGAGCTGTTTTTT
CDR3 protein: CASSVALMNTGELFF

J gene: TRBJ2-7
CDR3 length: 13
clone size: .
V gene: TRBV28
D gene: .
CDR3 DNA: TGTGCCAGCAGTAGGGGCAGGGGTTACGAGCAGTACTTC
CDR3 protein: CASSRGRGYEQYF

J gene: TRBJ2-1
CDR3 length: 13
clone size: few
V gene: TRBV7-9
D gene: TRBD2
CDR3 DNA: TGTGCCAGCAGGTATACTAGCGCTAATGAGCAGTTCTTC
CDR3 protein: CASRYTSANEQFF

J gene: TRBJ1-2
CDR3 length: 13
clone size: .
V gene: TRBV30
D gene: TRBD1
CDR3 DNA: TGTGCCTGGAGTGAGTACAGGGGGCGCGGCTACACCTTC
CDR3 protein: CAWSEYRGRGYTF

J gene: TRBJ1-3
CDR3 length: 14
clone size: .
V gene: TRBV10-3
D gene: TRBD1
CDR3 DNA: TGTGCCATCAAGATGACAGGGCCTGGAAACACCATATATTTT
CDR3 protein: CAIKMTGPGNTIYF

J gene: TRBJ2-7
CDR3 length: 15
clone size: .
V gene: TRBV28
D gene: .
CDR3 DNA: TGTGCCAGCAGTTTAATATTCGGCAGCTCCTACGAGCAGTACTTC
CDR3 protein: CASSLIFGSSYEQYF

J gene: TRBJ1-1
CDR3 length: 13
clone size: .
V gene: TRBV19
D gene: .
CDR3 DNA: TGTGCCAGTAGTGTTCCTGAGAGCACTGAAGCTTTCTTT
CDR3 protein: CASSVPESTEAFF

J gene: TRBJ1-6
CDR3 length: 14
clone size: .
V gene: TRBV7-8
D gene: .
CDR3 DNA: TGTGCCAGCAGCTTAAGTCAGGGACCTCCACCCCTCCACTTT
CDR3 protein: CASSLSQGPPPLHF

J gene: TRBJ2-3
CDR3 length: 15
clone size: .
V gene: TRBV19
D gene: .
CDR3 DNA: TGTGCCAGTAGTCCCCAGGGGATGGGCACAGATACGCAGTATTTT
CDR3 protein: CASSPQGMGTDTQYF

J gene: TRBJ1-1
CDR3 length: 13
clone size: .
V gene: TRBV6-6
D gene: .
CDR3 DNA: TGTGCCAGCAGTTACTCGGCAAAAGTTGAAGCTTTCTTT
CDR3 protein: CASSYSAKVEAFF

J gene: TRBJ2-2
CDR3 length: 12
clone size: few
V gene: TRBV12-5
D gene: .
CDR3 DNA: TGTGCTAGTGCCTCAGAGACCGGGGAGCTGTTTTTT
CDR3 protein: CASASETGELFF

J gene: TRBJ1-2
CDR3 length: 13
clone size: .
V gene: TRBV10-3
D gene: .
CDR3 DNA: TGTGCCATCAGTGGGACTTTCAACTATGGCTACACCTTC
CDR3 protein: CAISGTFNYGYTF

J gene: TRBJ2-1
CDR3 length: 14
clone size: .
V gene: TRBV15
D gene: .
CDR3 DNA: TGTGCCACCAGCAGCCCGACAACAGGCAATGAGCAGTTCTTC
CDR3 protein: CATSSPTTGNEQFF

J gene: TRBJ1-2
CDR3 length: 14
clone size: .
V gene: TRBV7-9
D gene: TRBD1
CDR3 DNA: TGTGCCAGCAGCGAAACACAGGGGCACTATGGCTACACCTTC
CDR3 protein: CASSETQGHYGYTF

J gene: TRBJ1-4
CDR3 length: 15
clone size: .
V gene: TRBV5-4
D gene: .
CDR3 DNA: TGTGCCACCACGGGCGGAGGGGCCAGCGGAGAAAAACTGTTTTTT
CDR3 protein: CATTGGGASGEKLFF

J gene: TRBJ2-1
CDR3 length: 14
clone size: .
V gene: TRBV5-1
D gene: TRBD2
CDR3 DNA: TGCGCCAGCTCCCGGACTAGCGGGGATTGGGAGCAGTTCTTC
CDR3 protein: CASSRTSGDWEQFF

J gene: TRBJ1-4
CDR3 length: 14
clone size: once
V gene: TRBV7-2
D gene: .
CDR3 DNA: TGTGCCAGCAGCCCGGGAGGTTTGCGTGAAAAACTGTTTTTT
CDR3 protein: CASSPGGLREKLFF

J gene: TRBJ2-5
CDR3 length: 15
clone size: .
V gene: TRBV5-1
D gene: TRBD1
CDR3 DNA: TGCGCCAGCAGCGCCGGACAGGTCTGGGGAGAGACCCAGTACTTC
CDR3 protein: CASSAGQVWGETQYF

J gene: TRBJ2-7
CDR3 length: 14
clone size: .
V gene: TRBV9
D gene: TRBD1
CDR3 DNA: TGTGCCAGCAGCTCCGGACAGGGCAGCTACGAGCAGTACTTC
CDR3 protein: CASSSGQGSYEQYF

J gene: TRBJ2-3
CDR3 length: 14
clone size: .
V gene: TRBV28
D gene: TRBD1
CDR3 DNA: TGTGCCAGCAGCCCTCGGGACAGACTAGATACGCAGTATTTT
CDR3 protein: CASSPRDRLDTQYF

J gene: TRBJ1-1
CDR3 length: 15
clone size: .
V gene: TRBV9
D gene: .
CDR3 DNA: TGTGCCAGCAGCGTAGCCGGGGTGGGGAACACTGAAGCTTTCTTT
CDR3 protein: CASSVAGVGNTEAFF

J gene: TRBJ2-1
CDR3 length: 19
clone size: .
V gene: TRBV12-2
D gene: .
CDR3 DNA: .
CDR3 protein: CASRLVVGTGTTCVHEQFF

J gene: TRBJ1-2
CDR3 length: 15
clone size: .
V gene: TRBV28
D gene: .
CDR3 DNA: TGTGCCAGCAGTTCACCCGGGGCCAACTACTATGGCTACACCTTC
CDR3 protein: CASSSPGANYYGYTF

J gene: TRBJ1-2
CDR3 length: 16
clone size: .
V gene: TRBV4-3
D gene: TRBD1
CDR3 DNA: TGCGCCAGCAGCCGGGGAGGACAGGGGATTGTCTATGGCTACACCTTC
CDR3 protein: CASSRGGQGIVYGYTF